The T cell receptor beta chain described here comes from a study of T-cell reconstitution after alpha-beta-depleted transplantation in children. Study-wide results and limits: The study traced high day-60 TCRbeta diversity in some patients to surviving recipient T cells and thymic progenitors. Several hundred rapidly expanded clones from non-depleted graft cells reportedly supplied alpha-beta T cells about two months post-transplant. Newly made T cells mostly supplied T-cell counts and diversity one year after transplant.

Preparing the TCRbeta library involved the use of unique molecular identifiers. TCRdb called the PCR reads again in MiXCR, with one record for every CDR3 protein. The sample lists about 110,000 distinct CDR3 sequences; about 6.4% were seen once. Germline V gives CDR1 SGHVS, CDR2 FNYEAQ. Deletions cut 2 bases from V and 5 bases from J, with 12 bases between. The CDR3 is 15 residues long. This clonotype showed up many times. Antigen specificity is unknown. The sample consisted of PBMCs, mostly from graft donor cells, taken 360 days after TCRalphabeta/CD19-depleted stem cell transplant. The V gene is TRBV7-6, the J gene TRBJ1-4; D perhaps matches TRBD1 (5 bases). The TCR originated in a male patient aged 2 to 9 who had a stem cell transplant for acute lymphoblastic leukemia, so the T cells may come from the graft donor. CDR3 in amino acids: CASSLRGWGNEKLFF. Here the CDR3 DNA reads TGTGCCAGCAGCTTAAGGGGATGGGGGAATGAAAAACTGTTTTTT.